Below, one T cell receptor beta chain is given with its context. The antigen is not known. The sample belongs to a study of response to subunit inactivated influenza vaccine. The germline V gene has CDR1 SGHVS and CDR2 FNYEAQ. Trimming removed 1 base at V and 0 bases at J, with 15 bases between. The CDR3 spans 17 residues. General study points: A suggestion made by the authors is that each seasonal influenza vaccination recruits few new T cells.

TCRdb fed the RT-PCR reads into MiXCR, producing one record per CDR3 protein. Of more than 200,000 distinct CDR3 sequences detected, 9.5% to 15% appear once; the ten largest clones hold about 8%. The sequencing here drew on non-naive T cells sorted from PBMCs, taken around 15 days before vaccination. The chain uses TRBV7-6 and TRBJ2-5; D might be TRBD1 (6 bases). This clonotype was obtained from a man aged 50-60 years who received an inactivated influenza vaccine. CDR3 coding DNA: TGTGCCAGCAGCTTAGGGCCAGGGGAGAGGTACCAAGAGACCCAGTACTTC. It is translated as CASSLGPGERYQETQYF.